This entry lists 29 T cell receptor beta chains sequenced from one sample in a study of human T cells and chemical hapten exposure (dated by TCRdb to the early 2020s). Library preparation employed RACE. Sequencing used a NextSeq 500. TCRdb reprocessing: public reads trimmed at Q25 with fastp, clones called with MiXCR, in-frame beta chains kept. Rows merge per CDR3 protein into single entries with the most common DNA and genes. This sample has a few hundred thousand distinct CDR3 sequences in its table, and about 6% of those were observed once. The ten largest clones take up about 5.6% of the sample. The intended sense of this specimen's time point label: patch test 2, 6 weeks after DPC sensitization. Sample treatment or condition, as interpreted from the label and publication: therapeutic diphenylcyclopropenone sensitization with weekly scalp DPC. The sequencing here drew on whole blood, taken in connection with sensitization to the hapten diphenylcyclopropenone (DPC). Receptors originate from a woman in her late teens or twenties with alopecia areata. Some clones in this sample may be carry-over from other donors' samples.

This clonotype was counted ten times or more. The chain recombines TRBV14 with TRBJ2-1; 7 positions agree with TRBD2. The V segment lost 0 bases and the J segment 6 bases; nucleotides outside the gene matches: 8. The CDR3 sequence is 16 residues long. Germline CDR1 SGHDN, CDR2 FVKESK. CDR3 sequence: CASSQDWTRTSNEQFF. As DNA, the CDR3 is TGTGCCAGCAGCCAAGATTGGACCAGGACTAGCAATGAGCAGTTCTTC.

This clonotype was observed a few times. This rearrangement joins TRBV5-4 to TRBJ2-7; TRBD1 is a possible D gene (5 bases). This CDR3 is built from 14 residues. Germline V gene sequence: CDR1 SGHNT, CDR2 YYREEE (reference sequence). Between the trimmed V and J ends, which lost 5 bases and 2 bases, there was a span of 14 bases. CDR3 in DNA: TGTGCCAGCAGACAAGGGGTTTCCGCCTACGAGCAGTACTTC. It codes for CASRQGVSAYEQYF.

This clonotype was observed at least ten times. This chain uses TRBV27 with TRBJ1-2; a weak D match, TRBD1 (6 bases). V shed 5 bases and J shed 6 bases, with 16 bases lying between them. This CDR3 is built from 14 residues. CDR1 and CDR2 (germline): MNHEY, SMNVEV (reference sequence). In DNA, the CDR3 is TGTGCCAGCAGTCCAGTTGGGGGCATAAATGGCTACACCTTC. Protein sequence: CASSPVGGINGYTF.

The chain is built from TRBV7-9 and TRBJ2-7; 12 bases are shared with TRBD2. Trimming took 2 bases from V and 2 from J; bases not matched to a gene: 4. CDR3 size: 16 residues. The germline V gene encodes CDR1 SEHNR and CDR2 FQNEAQ (reference sequence). The CDR3 region has the DNA TGTGCCAGCAGCTTAATGACTAGCGGGGGAACCTACGAGCAGTACTTC. Translating gives CASSLMTSGGTYEQYF. Looking up the rest from reference TRBV7-9 and TRBJ2-7 gives the full variable domain: DTGVSQNPRHKITKRGQNVTFRCDPISEHNRLYWYRQTLGQGPEFLTYFQNEAQLEKSRLLSDRFSAERPKGSFSTLEIQRTEQGDSAMYLCASSLMTSGGTYEQYFGPGTRLTVT.

This clonotype was seen a handful of times. This chain joins TRBV7-3 and TRBJ2-5; D might be TRBD1 (5 bases). This CDR3 spans 13 amino acids. From germline, CDR1 is SGHTA and CDR2 FQGTGA. V was shortened by 8 bases and J by 5 bases, with 15 bases between the two germline ends. CDR3 in DNA: TGTGCCAGCGGAGTTGGGGCCAGGGAGACCCAGTACTTC. It translates to CASGVGARETQYF.

The sample holds a few counts of this clonotype. The chain carries TRBV10-3 and TRBJ2-1, with 9 bases matching TRBD1. The V gene's germline CDR1 is ENHRY and CDR2 SYGVKD. With V trimmed by 6 bases and J by 7 bases, 10 bases remained unmatched. This CDR3 comprises 15 residues. The CDR3 loop reads CAIRATGGLGNEQFF. CDR3 coding DNA: TGTGCCATCAGAGCTACAGGGGGCTTGGGAAATGAGCAGTTCTTC.

V is TRBV12-3 or TRBV12-4 and J is TRBJ2-5; D call uncertain. V lost 2 bases and J 11 bases, leaving 12 bases between the germline ends. The CDR3 loop spans 12 amino acids. Here the CDR3 DNA reads TGTGCCAGCAGTTTATTTGGCGTGACTCAGTACTTC. Residues: CASSLFGVTQYF.

The chain links TRBV19 to TRBJ1-5; no clear D gene. This CDR3 is built from 15 residues. From germline, CDR1 is LNHDA and CDR2 SQIVND (reference sequence). Trimming removed 5 bases from V and 0 bases from J, with 11 bases in between. This CDR3 is CASSSKRLSNQPQHF. The CDR3 DNA is TGTGCCAGTAGTTCCAAGAGGCTTAGCAATCAGCCCCAGCATTTT. The full variable domain, its missing parts supplied by reference TRBV19 and TRBJ1-5, is DGGITQSPKYLFRKEGQNVTLSCEQNLNHDAMYWYRQDPGQGLRLIYYSQIVNDFQKGDIAEGYSVSREKKESFPLTVTSAQKNPTAFYLCASSSKRLSNQPQHFGDGTRLSIL.

This clonotype was seen a handful of times. The chain joins TRBV7-2 to TRBJ2-3; no clear D gene. Germline V gene data show CDR1 as SGHTA and CDR2 as FQGNSA. The V gene lost 4 bases and the J gene lost 3 bases, with 14 bases spanning the gap. This CDR3 comprises 15 residues. In nucleotides, the CDR3 is TGTGCCAGCAGCTCGGATGGCCAGGAAACAGATACGCAGTATTTT. Amino acid sequence: CASSSDGQETDTQYF.

This clonotype was recorded at least ten times. The V gene is TRBV5-1, the J gene TRBJ1-1; 12 bases fit TRBD1. In germline, CDR1 is SGHRS, CDR2 YFSETQ. This CDR3 is built from 17 residues. V trimming: 4 bases; J trimming: 4 bases; junction bases outside the gene matches: 11. The CDR3 region has the DNA TGCGCCAGCAGCCCCGGGACAGGGGGCGTGTTGGGCACTGAAGCTTTCTTT. It translates to CASSPGTGGVLGTEAFF.

The sample holds a few counts of this clonotype. The genes are TRBV6-6 and TRBJ1-4; D gene unclear. The CDR3 loop spans 17 amino acids. CDR1 and CDR2 from the germline V gene are MNHNY and SVGAGI (reference sequence). V dropped 6 bases and J dropped 0 bases, with 17 bases sitting between them. The CDR3 is CASRRDEWGATNEKLFF. The DNA of the CDR3 is TGTGCCAGCAGGCGAGACGAATGGGGTGCAACTAATGAAAAACTGTTTTTT.

Notes on this clonotype: A much more abundant neighbour one base away suggests this may be a read error. The conserved final phenylalanine or tryptophan is absent from the CDR3, which likely points to a read error. The V gene is TRBV3-1, the J gene TRBJ2-7; the match to TRBD1 covers 10 bases. Per germline, CDR1 LGHDT and CDR2 YNNKEL (reference sequence). The CDR3 extends over 12 amino acids. The V and J ends lost 4 bases and 7 bases, in that order; junction bases with no gene match: 1. CDR3 protein: CASSLGQGEQYS. The CDR3 DNA is TGTGCCAGCAGCCTGGGACAGGGGGAGCAGTACTCC.

This clonotype was counted between two and nine times. The rearrangement links TRBV6-2 or TRBV6-3 to TRBJ1-1; D is ambiguous. CDR1 and CDR2 from the germline V gene are MNHEY and SVGEGT. The CDR3 runs to 17 residues. V shed 5 bases and J shed 0 bases, with 19 bases lying between them. The CDR3, as DNA: TGTGCCAGCAGTACCCCGACGAAGACTTTCATGAACACTGAAGCTTTCTTT. This translates into CASSTPTKTFMNTEAFF.

In this sample, this clonotype turned up many times. The chain employs TRBV29-1 and TRBJ2-1; 10 bases match TRBD1. V shed 6 bases, J shed 7 bases, and the junction held 6 bases outside the gene matches. In germline, CDR1 is SQVTM, CDR2 ANQGSEA. The CDR3 length is 13 residues. CDR3 nucleotide sequence: TGCAGCGTGCCGGGACAGGGGTTGAATGAGCAGTTCTTC. It yields the protein CSVPGQGLNEQFF.

This clonotype was detected only a few times. J is TRBJ2-1 and V is TRBV6-5, with TRBD2 matching 9 bases. V trimming: 5 bases; J trimming: 5 bases; junction bases outside the gene matches: 7. Germline CDR1 reads MNHEY; CDR2 reads SVGAGI. The CDR3 is 15 residues long. The CDR3 DNA reads as TGTGCCAGCAGTCCCGGACTAGCGTGGAACAATGAGCAGTTCTTC. Amino acids: CASSPGLAWNNEQFF.

This clonotype has a handful of counts. The chain joins TRBV4-2 to TRBJ2-4, with D possibly being TRBD1 or TRBD2 (5 bases each). Trimming took off 3 bases at V and 0 bases at J, with 15 bases between the two ends. The CDR3 totals 17 residues. From germline, CDR1 is LGHNA and CDR2 YNFKEQ. For the CDR3, the DNA is TGTGCCAGCAGCCACGAGCGAGGGGATTTAGCCAAAAACATTCAGTACTTC. It encodes CASSHERGDLAKNIQYF.

This clonotype was detected only a few times. The CDR3: CASSPRYLSGANVLTF. The CDR3, as DNA: TGTGCCAGCAGCCCAAGATACCTCTCTGGGGCCAACGTCCTGACTTTC. J is TRBJ2-6 and V is TRBV5-6, with D hard to call. The length of the CDR3 is 16 residues. Germline V CDR1 and CDR2: SGHDT, YYEEEE. Trimming left V 4 bases short and J 0 bases short, with 11 bases between.

This clonotype was counted a few times. The rearrangement uses TRBV28 and TRBJ1-5, with D possibly TRBD1 on 6 matching bases. The CDR3 covers 13 residues. Germline CDR1 reads MDHEN; CDR2 reads SYDVKM. Between the trimmed V and J ends, which lost 5 bases and 5 bases, there was a span of 10 bases. As DNA, the CDR3 is TGTGCCAGCAGTGGGGGGCCTTATCAGCCCCAGCATTTT. This gives the protein CASSGGPYQPQHF. Using reference TRBV28 and TRBJ1-5 for the parts outside the CDR3, the full variable domain is DVKVTQSSRYLVKRTGEKVFLECVQDMDHENMFWYRQDPGLGLRLIYFSYDVKMKEKGDIPEGYSVSREKKERFSLILESASTNQTSMYLCASSGGPYQPQHFGDGTRLSIL.

Only a few counts were recorded for this clonotype. DNA for the CDR3: TGCAGCGTTCGGATCCGCACAGATACGCAGTATTTT. It yields the protein CSVRIRTDTQYF. The V gene is TRBV29-1, the J gene TRBJ2-3; no clear D. This CDR3 has 12 residues. CDR1 and CDR2 from the germline V gene are SQVTM and ANQGSEA. Trimming pared 5 bases from V and 1 base from J, leaving 7 bases between.

The rearrangement uses TRBV5-1 and TRBJ2-1, with 13 bases fitting TRBD2. The CDR3 has 15 amino acids. The germline V gene encodes CDR1 SGHRS and CDR2 YFSETQ. Losses at the gene ends were 4 bases for V and 10 bases for J; bases not matched to a gene: 8. Written as DNA, the CDR3 is TGCGCCAGCAGCCCTGGACTAGCGGGGGCCGGGGAGCAGTTCTTC. Amino acid sequence: CASSPGLAGAGEQFF.

This clonotype was recorded many times. The chain couples TRBV5-6 to TRBJ2-1; D is unclear. V was clipped by 4 bases and J by 13 bases, with 15 bases between them. Germline assignment: CDR1 SGHDT and CDR2 YYEEEE. This CDR3 is built from 12 residues. This chain's CDR3 is CASSPGGGSQFF. In DNA form, the CDR3 reads TGTGCCAGCAGCCCAGGTGGCGGATCCCAGTTCTTC.

This clonotype has just a few counts. The chain couples TRBV29-1 to TRBJ2-1; D uncertain. Germline CDR1 and CDR2: SQVTM and ANQGSEA. This CDR3 has 18 amino acids. The V end was cut by 4 bases, the J end by 0 bases, with 22 bases between. The CDR3 spells CSVVGPTVSQSSYNEQFF. As DNA, the CDR3 is TGCAGCGTTGTGGGCCCCACAGTTTCTCAGAGCTCCTACAATGAGCAGTTCTTC.

This clonotype was seen only a few times. The chain links TRBV29-1 to TRBJ2-3; 7 bases line up with TRBD2. Looked up from germline, CDR1 is SQVTM and CDR2 is ANQGSEA. The CDR3 length is 14 residues. The V and J ends lost 6 bases and 2 bases, in that order; junction bases with no gene match: 8. CDR3 bases: TGCAGCGTCGGTGGGGACTATATCACAGATACGCAGTATTTT. Protein product: CSVGGDYITDTQYF.

V and J are TRBV7-2 and TRBJ2-4; either TRBD1 or TRBD2 may fit D (5 bases each). The length of the CDR3 is 18 residues. In germline, CDR1 is SGHTA, CDR2 FQGNSA. V shed 0 bases and J shed 5 bases, with 20 bases lying between them. The chain's CDR3 is CASSLAPLAIMGQNIQYF. CDR3 nucleotide sequence: TGTGCCAGCAGCTTAGCTCCGCTAGCAATCATGGGGCAAAACATTCAGTACTTC.

This clonotype has ten or more counts. The chain has TRBV18 and TRBJ1-5; D not certain. V dropped 5 bases and J dropped 2 bases, with 7 bases sitting between them. Germline lookup yields CDR1 KGHSH and CDR2 LQKENI. The CDR3 runs to 13 residues. The CDR3 region is CASSRQRNQPQHF. Here the CDR3 DNA reads TGTGCCAGCTCAAGGCAGCGCAATCAGCCCCAGCATTTT.

In this sample, this clonotype turned up a few times. The V call is TRBV20-1, the J call TRBJ2-7; weak D call: TRBD1 (5 bases). Trimming removed 3 bases from V and 3 bases from J, with 15 bases in between. CDR1 DFQATT and CDR2 SNEGSKA come from the germline V gene (reference sequence). The CDR3 runs to 14 residues. CDR3 DNA sequence: TGCAGTGCTAGTGGGCAGGGCCCGTTCTACGAGCAGTACTTC. As protein: CSASGQGPFYEQYF.

This clonotype has a handful of counts. This rearrangement joins TRBV7-2 to TRBJ2-5; 9 bases are a match to TRBD2. After removal of 5 bases from V and 4 bases from J, the junction contained 8 bases not matched to a gene. Looked up from germline, CDR1 is SGHTA and CDR2 is FQGNSA. The CDR3 runs to 15 residues. CDR3 nucleotide sequence: TGTGCCAGCAGCCTTAGCGGGGGCCCCCCAGAGACCCAGTACTTC. Its protein product is CASSLSGGPPETQYF.

In its sample, this clonotype was seen many times. V gene TRBV12-3 or TRBV12-4 combines with J gene TRBJ1-1, with 8 nucleotides matching TRBD1. This CDR3 region has 13 residues. J gave up 8 bases and V 0 bases, and 2 bases lay outside the gene matches. The CDR3: CASSLAAGGEAFF. DNA of the CDR3: TGTGCCAGCAGTTTAGCGGCAGGGGGCGAAGCTTTCTTT.

This clonotype appeared many times. The rearrangement links TRBV6-6 to TRBJ1-4, with TRBD1 matching 7 bases. V lost 5 bases to trimming and J lost 1 base; unmatched junction nucleotides: 4. Germline-derived CDR1 and CDR2 are MNHNY and SVGAGI (reference sequence). The CDR3 contains 15 residues. CDR3 nucleotide sequence: TGTGCCAGCAGTACCCGACAGGGAACTAATGAAAAACTGTTTTTT. It specifies CASSTRQGTNEKLFF.